This entry lists 4 T cell receptor beta chains sequenced from one sample in a study of cytomegalovirus exposure and HLA in healthy donors (dated by TCRdb to the late 2010s). Library construction relied on the immunoSEQ multiplex PCR assay. A mixture of 60 forward primers for TCR Vbeta segments and 13 reverse primers for TCR Jbeta segments was used in the multiplex PCR. In TCRdb, the immuneACCESS table is reduced to in-frame sequences with V and J assigned. These tables do not hold every clone; where another copy was compared, an unresolved V gene accounts for under half, and the others remain unexplained. Present in this sample are 150,000 or so clones, around 80% of which were seen just once. In total, the top ten clones hold 14% of the sample. Sequencing was carried out using PBMCs. Source of these receptors: a woman between 40 and 50 years old in good health and CMV-seronegative.

J is TRBJ2-3 and V is TRBV10-3; maybe TRBD1 (7 bases). From germline, CDR1 is ENHRY and CDR2 SYGVKD. CDR3 size: 13 residues. V was trimmed by 6 bases and J by 3 bases, leaving 10 bases between them. This CDR3 is CAIRTGRTDTQYF. The CDR3 bases are TGTGCCATCAGGACAGGGAGGACAGATACGCAGTATTTT.

CDR3 loop: CASSPPRTQVYNEQFF. CDR3 nucleotide sequence: TGTGCCAGCAGCCCCCCGCGCACTCAGGTTTACAATGAGCAGTTCTTC. The chain carries TRBV5-4 and TRBJ2-1; unclear D gene. This CDR3 has 16 amino acids. The germline V and J ends were trimmed by 4 bases and 4 bases, with 18 bases remaining between them. From germline, CDR1 is SGHNT and CDR2 YYREEE (reference sequence).

V and J are TRBV6-5 and TRBJ2-1, with 8 bases matching TRBD2. Unmatched junction bases numbered 10, after V lost 2 bases and J lost 7 bases. From germline, CDR1 is MNHEY and CDR2 SVGAGI. This CDR3 spans 16 amino acids. CDR3 amino acids: CASSYEAGGVYNEQFF. For the CDR3, the DNA is TGTGCCAGCAGTTACGAGGCCGGGGGGGTGTATAATGAGCAGTTCTTC.

This clone was seen only once. The V gene is TRBV27, the J gene TRBJ2-7; 7 bases align to TRBD1. There are 14 residues in the CDR3. The germline V gene encodes CDR1 MNHEY and CDR2 SMNVEV (reference sequence). V lost 4 bases to trimming and J lost 0 bases; unmatched junction nucleotides: 3. CDR3 in DNA: TGTGCCAGCAGTTCAACAGGGGCCTCCTACGAGCAGTACTTC. This sequence encodes CASSSTGASYEQYF.